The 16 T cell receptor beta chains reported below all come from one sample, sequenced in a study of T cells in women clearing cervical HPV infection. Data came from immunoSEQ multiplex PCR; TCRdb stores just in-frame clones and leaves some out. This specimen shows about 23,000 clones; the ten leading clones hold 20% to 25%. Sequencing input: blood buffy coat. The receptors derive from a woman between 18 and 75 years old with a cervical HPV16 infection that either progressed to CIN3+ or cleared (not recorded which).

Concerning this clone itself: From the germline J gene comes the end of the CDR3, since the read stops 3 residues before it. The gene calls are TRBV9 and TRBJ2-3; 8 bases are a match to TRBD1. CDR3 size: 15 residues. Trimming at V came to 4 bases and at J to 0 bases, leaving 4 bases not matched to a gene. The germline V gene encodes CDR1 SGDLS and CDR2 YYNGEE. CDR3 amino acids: CASSLNRGSTDTQYF. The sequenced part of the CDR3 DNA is TGTGCCAGCAGCTTAAACAGGGGGAGCACAGATACG.

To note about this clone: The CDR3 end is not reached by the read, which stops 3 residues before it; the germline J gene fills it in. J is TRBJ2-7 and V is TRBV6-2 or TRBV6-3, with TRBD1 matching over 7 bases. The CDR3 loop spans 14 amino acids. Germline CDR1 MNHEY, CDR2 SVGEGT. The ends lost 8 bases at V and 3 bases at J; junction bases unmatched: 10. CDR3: CASDRDGSYYEQYF. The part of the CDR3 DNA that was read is TGTGCCAGCGACAGGGACGGATCTTACTACGAG.

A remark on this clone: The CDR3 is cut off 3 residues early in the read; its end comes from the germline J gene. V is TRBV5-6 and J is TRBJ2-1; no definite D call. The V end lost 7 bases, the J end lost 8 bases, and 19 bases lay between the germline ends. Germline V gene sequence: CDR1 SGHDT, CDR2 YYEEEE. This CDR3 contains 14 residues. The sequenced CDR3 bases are TGTGCCAGCCGACCCGGCACAGTAGGCGATGAG. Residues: CASRPGTVGDE. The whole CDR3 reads CASRPGTVGDEQFF.

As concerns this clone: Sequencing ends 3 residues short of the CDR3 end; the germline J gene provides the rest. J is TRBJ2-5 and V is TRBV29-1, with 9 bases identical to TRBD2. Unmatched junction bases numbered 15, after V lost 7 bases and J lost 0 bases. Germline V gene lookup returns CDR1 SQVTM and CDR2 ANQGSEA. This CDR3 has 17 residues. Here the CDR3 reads CSAGGTSQTLNQETQYF. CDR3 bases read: TGCAGCGCCGGGGGGACTAGCCAGACTCTGAACCAAGAGACC.

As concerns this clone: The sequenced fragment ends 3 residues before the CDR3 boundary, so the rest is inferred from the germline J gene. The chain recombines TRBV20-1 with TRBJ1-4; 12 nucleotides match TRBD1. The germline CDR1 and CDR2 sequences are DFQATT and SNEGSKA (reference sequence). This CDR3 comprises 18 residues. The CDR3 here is CSARARDRGPTGANVLFF. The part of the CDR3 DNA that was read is TGCAGTGCTAGAGCGAGGGACAGGGGGCCTACTGGGGCCAACGTA.

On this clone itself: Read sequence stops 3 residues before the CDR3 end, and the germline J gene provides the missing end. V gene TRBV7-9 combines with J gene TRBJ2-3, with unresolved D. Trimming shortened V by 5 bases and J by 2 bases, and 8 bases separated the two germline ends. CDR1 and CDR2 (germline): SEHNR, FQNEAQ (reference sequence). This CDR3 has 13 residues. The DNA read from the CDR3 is TGTGCCAGCAGCCCCCTATCCACAGATACG. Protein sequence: CASSPLSTDT. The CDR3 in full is CASSPLSTDTQYF.

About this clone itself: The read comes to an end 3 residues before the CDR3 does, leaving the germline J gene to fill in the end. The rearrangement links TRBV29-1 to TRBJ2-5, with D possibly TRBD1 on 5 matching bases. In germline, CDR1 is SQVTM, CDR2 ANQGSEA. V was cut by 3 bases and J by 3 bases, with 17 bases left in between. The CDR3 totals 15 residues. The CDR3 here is CSVDMSTAIEETQYF. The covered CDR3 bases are TGCAGCGTTGATATGTCGACAGCCATCGAAGAGACC.

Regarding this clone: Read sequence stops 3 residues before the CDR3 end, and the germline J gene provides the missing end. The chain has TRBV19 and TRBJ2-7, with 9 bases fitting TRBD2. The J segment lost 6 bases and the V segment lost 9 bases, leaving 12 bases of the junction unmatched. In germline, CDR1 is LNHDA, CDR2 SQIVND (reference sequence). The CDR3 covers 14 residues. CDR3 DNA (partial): TGTGCCAGCGCAGCGGGAGGTGTATCTGCCGAG. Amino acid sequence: CASAAGGVSAE. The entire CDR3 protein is CASAAGGVSAEQYF.

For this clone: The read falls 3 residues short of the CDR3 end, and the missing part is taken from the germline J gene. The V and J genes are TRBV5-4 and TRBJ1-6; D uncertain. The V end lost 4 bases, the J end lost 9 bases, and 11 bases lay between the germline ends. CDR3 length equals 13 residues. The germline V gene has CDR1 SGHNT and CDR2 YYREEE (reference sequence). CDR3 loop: CASSPGHGSPLHF. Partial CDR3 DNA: TGTGCCAGCAGCCCCGGTCACGGTTCACCC.

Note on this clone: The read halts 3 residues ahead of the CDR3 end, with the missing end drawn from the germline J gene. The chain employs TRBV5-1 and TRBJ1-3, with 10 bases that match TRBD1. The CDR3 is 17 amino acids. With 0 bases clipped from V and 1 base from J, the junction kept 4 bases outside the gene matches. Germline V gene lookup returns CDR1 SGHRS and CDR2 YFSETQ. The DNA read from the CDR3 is TGCGCCAGCAGCTTGGGTCGGGACAGGGGATCTGGAAACACC. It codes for CASSLGRDRGSGNT. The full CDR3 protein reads CASSLGRDRGSGNTIYF.

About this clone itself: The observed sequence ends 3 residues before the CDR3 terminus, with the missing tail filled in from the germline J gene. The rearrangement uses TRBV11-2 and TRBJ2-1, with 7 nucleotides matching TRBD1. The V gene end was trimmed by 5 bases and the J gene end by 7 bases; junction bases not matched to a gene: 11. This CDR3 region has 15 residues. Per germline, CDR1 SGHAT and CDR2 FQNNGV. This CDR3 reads CASSMLRGPWNEQFF. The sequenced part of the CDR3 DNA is TGTGCCAGCAGCATGTTGAGGGGGCCTTGGAATGAG.

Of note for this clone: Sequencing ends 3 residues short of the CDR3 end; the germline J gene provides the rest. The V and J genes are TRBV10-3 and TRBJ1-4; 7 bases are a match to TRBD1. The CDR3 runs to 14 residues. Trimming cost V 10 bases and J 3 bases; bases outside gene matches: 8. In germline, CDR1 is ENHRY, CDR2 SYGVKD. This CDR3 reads CATTSTGSNEKLFF. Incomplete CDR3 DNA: TGTGCCACCACTTCGACAGGGTCTAATGAAAAA.

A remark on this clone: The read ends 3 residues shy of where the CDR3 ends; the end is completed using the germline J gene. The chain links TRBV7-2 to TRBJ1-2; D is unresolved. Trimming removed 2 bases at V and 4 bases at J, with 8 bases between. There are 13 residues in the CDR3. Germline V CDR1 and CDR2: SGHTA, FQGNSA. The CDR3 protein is CASSLFERYGYTF. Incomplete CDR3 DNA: TGTGCCAGCAGCTTATTTGAGCGCTATGGC.

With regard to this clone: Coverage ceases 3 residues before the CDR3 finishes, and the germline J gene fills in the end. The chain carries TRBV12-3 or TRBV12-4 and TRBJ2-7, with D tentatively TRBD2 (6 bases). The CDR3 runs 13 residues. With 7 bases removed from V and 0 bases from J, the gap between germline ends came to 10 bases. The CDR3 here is CASISSGSYEQYF. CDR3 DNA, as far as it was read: TGTGCCAGCATTAGTAGCGGCTCCTACGAG.

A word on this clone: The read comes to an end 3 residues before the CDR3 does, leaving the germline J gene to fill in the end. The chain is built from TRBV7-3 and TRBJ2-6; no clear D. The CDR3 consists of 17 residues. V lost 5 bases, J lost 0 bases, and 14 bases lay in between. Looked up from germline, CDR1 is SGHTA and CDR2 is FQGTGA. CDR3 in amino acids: CASSPHLSSSGANVLTF. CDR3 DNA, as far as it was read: TGTGCCAGCAGCCCCCATCTCTCTAGCTCTGGGGCCAACGTC. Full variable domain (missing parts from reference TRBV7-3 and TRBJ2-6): GAGVSQTPSNKVTEKGKYVELRCDPISGHTALYWYRQSLGQGPEFLIYFQGTGAADDSGLPNDRFFAVRPEGSVSTLKIQRTERGDSAVYLCASSPHLSSSGANVLTFGAGSRLTVL.

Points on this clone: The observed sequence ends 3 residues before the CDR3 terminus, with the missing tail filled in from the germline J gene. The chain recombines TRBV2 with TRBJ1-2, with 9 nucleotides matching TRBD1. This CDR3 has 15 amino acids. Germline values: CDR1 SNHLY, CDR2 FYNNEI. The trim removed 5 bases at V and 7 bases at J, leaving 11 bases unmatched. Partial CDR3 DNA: TGTGCCAGCAGTACGAACAGGGGGCTAGAAGGTGGC. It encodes CASSTNRGLEGG. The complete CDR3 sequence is CASSTNRGLEGGYTF.